This TCR beta chain was identified in a study of blood T cell repertoires in COVID-19. The wider study: The United States, Italy and Spain provided the acute and convalescent COVID-19 samples. T cells, B-cell-depleted T cells, or PBMCs supplied cDNA or gDNA.

Germline V lookup: CDR1 SNHLY, CDR2 FYNNEI. With V trimmed by 6 bases and J by 3 bases, 7 bases remained unmatched. CDR3 length: 14 amino acids. Original handling: Amplifying reference gene primers gave estimates of nucleated cell counts. TCRdb's table, derived via immunoSEQ multiplex PCR, lists solely in-frame clones and lacks some. From that table come the V and J calls and clone size; the DNA was used to work out D and trimming. The repertoire holds approximately 120,000 clones, with nearly 90% as singletons. The genes are TRBV2 and TRBJ2-5; 7 positions agree with TRBD1. Specimen: peripheral blood. The sequence came from an elderly woman with acute or convalescent COVID-19. The CDR3: CASRVIDREETQYF. The CDR3 DNA reads TGTGCCAGCAGAGTCATCGACAGGGAAGAGACCCAGTACTTC. The full variable domain, in which reference TRBV2 and TRBJ2-5 provide the parts outside the CDR3, is EPEVTQTPSHQVTQMGQEVILRCVPISNHLYFYWYRQILGQKVEFLVSFYNNEISEKSEIFDDQFSVERPDGSNFTLKIRSTKLEDSAMYFCASRVIDREETQYFGPGTRLLVL.